This T cell receptor beta chain was identified during a study of blood T cell repertoires in COVID-19. Study-level information: Italy, Spain and the United States were the sources of the convalescent and acute COVID-19 samples. From T cells, B-cell-depleted T cells, or PBMCs came the material, which was cDNA or gDNA.

Original data processing: Reference gene primers were amplified, and this amplification served to estimate nucleated cell counts. Assay used: immunoSEQ multiplex PCR; TCRdb lists only in-frame clones, some missing. Clone size and the V and J calls come from that table; the DNA yielded D and trimming. The sample carries about 40,000 clones, more than 75% recorded once. This CDR3 comprises 13 residues. V was trimmed by 6 bases and J by 7 bases, leaving 10 bases between them. This rearrangement joins TRBV12-3 or TRBV12-4 to TRBJ1-6, with D possibly TRBD1 on 5 matching bases. Specimen: peripheral blood. The sequence was obtained from a human donor in a cohort sampled during active COVID-19. This CDR3 reads CASRVGGNSPLHF. DNA of the CDR3: TGTGCCAGCAGGGTCGGGGGAAATTCACCCCTCCACTTT.